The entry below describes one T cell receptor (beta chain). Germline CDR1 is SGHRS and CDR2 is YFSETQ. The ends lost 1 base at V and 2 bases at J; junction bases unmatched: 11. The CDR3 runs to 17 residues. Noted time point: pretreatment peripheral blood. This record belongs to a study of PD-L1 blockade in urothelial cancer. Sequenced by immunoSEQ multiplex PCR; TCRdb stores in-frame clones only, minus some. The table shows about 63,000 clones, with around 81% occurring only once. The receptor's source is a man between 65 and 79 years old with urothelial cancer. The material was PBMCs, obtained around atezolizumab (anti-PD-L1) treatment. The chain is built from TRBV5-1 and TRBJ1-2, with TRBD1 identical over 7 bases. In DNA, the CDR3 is TGCGCCAGCAGCTTGTTTATTTCGGCAGGGGGAAACTATGGCTACACCTTC. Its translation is CASSLFISAGGNYGYTF.